In its sample, the clone carrying this T cell receptor beta chain was seen many times. This specimen comes from a study of T-cell reconstitution after alpha-beta-depleted transplantation in children. It was with unique molecular identifiers that the TCRbeta library was prepared. TCRdb reprocessed the PCR reads via MiXCR and lists one record per CDR3 protein. The sample yields about 410,000 distinct CDR3 sequences, about 20% seen once. The CDR3 is 16 residues long. The V segment lost 5 bases and the J segment 0 bases; nucleotides outside the gene matches: 7. Germline-derived CDR1 and CDR2 are DFQATT and SNEGSKA (reference sequence).

The TCR originated in a human donor who donated a stem cell graft to a child with acute myeloid leukemia. The chain is built from TRBV20-1 and TRBJ2-6, with 7 nucleotides matching TRBD2. The material was PBMCs from the stem cell graft donor, obtained from the stem cell graft. CDR3 sequence: CSASPGGTSGANVLTF. The CDR3 nucleotides are TGCAGTGCTTCCCCCGGGGGGACCTCTGGGGCCAACGTCCTGACTTTC.